A single sample gave rise to the 30 T cell receptor beta chains below, sequenced in a study of blood T cell repertoires in COVID-19 (dated by TCRdb to about 2020). Libraries came from the immunoSEQ multiplex PCR assay. TCRdb provides this immuneACCESS table in a form limited to in-frame rearrangements. Some clones are lacking; in checked studies, under half of them reflect an unresolved V gene, and why the rest are absent is not known. Counted in this sample were roughly 190,000 clones; approximately 90% of them appeared once. In total, the top ten clones hold 4.4% of the sample. The sample taken for sequencing was peripheral blood. Every receptor here comes from a human donor in a cohort sampled during active COVID-19.

Comment on this clone: One end of the junction is discordant with germline, which a read error may explain. The rearrangement uses TRBV12-3 or TRBV12-4 and TRBJ1-1; 11 bases match TRBD1. This CDR3 has 12 residues. The CDR3 DNA is TGTGCCAGCAGTTTAGGGGACAGGGGGTTTATCTTT. This encodes CASSLGDRGFIF.

This clone was detected only once. V usage is TRBV6-1 and J usage is TRBJ1-1, with a possible D match to TRBD1 (6 bases). V was pared by 2 bases and J by 1 base, with 8 bases between. This CDR3 comprises 14 residues. Germline V CDR1 and CDR2: MNHNS, SASEGT. The CDR3 loop reads CASSETGKNTEAFF. The DNA of the CDR3 is TGTGCCAGCAGTGAAACAGGGAAGAACACTGAAGCTTTCTTT.

The V and J genes are TRBV19 and TRBJ2-5; 10 bases agree with TRBD2. CDR3 length: 16 amino acids. Germline CDR1 reads LNHDA; CDR2 reads SQIVND (reference sequence). V lost 5 bases and J lost 2; bases outside the gene matches: 8. The DNA of the CDR3 is TGTGCCAGTAGTCCCGGACTAGCGGCCCTTCAAGAGACCCAGTACTTC. It codes for CASSPGLAALQETQYF.

The rearrangement uses TRBV9 and TRBJ1-3; 9 nucleotides align to TRBD1. V shed 4 bases and J 4 bases; nucleotides not matched to a gene: 21. Germline assignment: CDR1 SGDLS and CDR2 YYNGEE. The CDR3 length is 20 residues. Written as DNA, the CDR3 is TGTGCCAGCAGCCCAACCCTAGTAGGGGAACAGGGGGCAAGAGGAAACACCATATATTTT. This codes for CASSPTLVGEQGARGNTIYF.

This clone was seen a single time. The CDR3 loop reads CASMGLFYEQYF. DNA of the CDR3: TGTGCCAGTATGGGCCTATTCTACGAGCAGTACTTC. The chain recombines TRBV27 with TRBJ2-7; no clear D gene. Germline V gene sequence: CDR1 MNHEY, CDR2 SMNVEV (reference sequence). V lost 9 bases and J lost 3, with 12 bases in between. There are 12 residues in the CDR3.

The chain recombines TRBV28 with TRBJ2-5; possibly TRBD1 for D (6 bases). CDR1 is MDHEN and CDR2 is SYDVKM in the germline V gene. V was clipped by 5 bases and J by 3 bases, with 7 bases between them. The CDR3 is 12 amino acids. CDR3 nucleotides: TGTGCCAGCAGTCAGGGGAAAGAGACCCAGTACTTC. It codes for CASSQGKETQYF.

This chain joins TRBV24-1 and TRBJ2-3; TRBD2 matches at 9 bases. From germline, CDR1 is KGHDR and CDR2 SFDVKD. V trimming: 3 bases; J trimming: 2 bases; junction bases outside the gene matches: 5. The length of the CDR3 is 16 residues. The CDR3 coding sequence is TGTGCCACCAGTGATGGCCGGACTAGCGCCACAGATACGCAGTATTTT. Its protein product is CATSDGRTSATDTQYF.

The chain recombines TRBV5-1 with TRBJ2-1; 10 nucleotides agree with TRBD2. The CDR3 contains 17 residues. CDR1 is SGHRS, CDR2 YFSETQ, per germline. The junction had 9 bases not matched to a gene; V was cut back by 0 bases and J by 6 bases. CDR3 loop: CASSLGSLAGVSNEQFF. CDR3 coding DNA: TGCGCCAGCAGCTTGGGATCTCTAGCGGGGGTGTCCAATGAGCAGTTCTTC.

The gene calls are TRBV4-3 and TRBJ2-1; TRBD1 might be the D (6 bases). V lost 1 base and J 2 bases, leaving 12 bases between the germline ends. CDR1 and CDR2 from the germline V gene are LGHNA and YSLEER. This CDR3 spans 16 amino acids. CDR3 loop: CASSQGAGVAYNEQFF. CDR3 nucleotides: TGCGCCAGCAGCCAAGGGGCAGGGGTTGCCTACAATGAGCAGTTCTTC.

The V gene is TRBV9, the J gene TRBJ2-3; 8 nucleotides match TRBD2. V was pared by 4 bases and J by 4 bases, with 11 bases of the junction left unmatched. The CDR3 extends over 16 amino acids. CDR1 and CDR2 (germline): SGDLS, YYNGEE. CDR3 residues: CASSPGGAGGSDTQYF. The CDR3 coding sequence is TGTGCCAGCAGCCCCGGGGGGGCAGGCGGGTCAGATACGCAGTATTTT.

The rearrangement links TRBV19 to TRBJ2-2; TRBD1 matches at 8 bases. Germline V gene sequence: CDR1 LNHDA, CDR2 SQIVND (reference sequence). The CDR3 sequence is 16 residues long. J was trimmed by 3 bases and V by 1 base; bases with no gene match: 4. The CDR3 sequence: CASSIGQGKHTGELFF. The CDR3 region has the DNA TGTGCCAGTAGTATAGGACAGGGGAAGCACACCGGGGAGCTGTTTTTT. Together with reference TRBV19 and TRBJ2-2, the CDR3 gives the full variable domain: DGGITQSPKYLFRKEGQNVTLSCEQNLNHDAMYWYRQDPGQGLRLIYYSQIVNDFQKGDIAEGYSVSREKKESFPLTVTSAQKNPTAFYLCASSIGQGKHTGELFFGEGSRLTVL.

The rearrangement joins TRBV27 to TRBJ1-4, with TRBD1 identical over 7 bases. CDR1 is MNHEY, CDR2 SMNVEV, per germline (reference sequence). V shed 6 bases and J 4 bases; nucleotides not matched to a gene: 11. This CDR3 spans 16 amino acids. The CDR3 DNA reads as TGTGCCAGCAGCGGACAGGAAGGGGGATATAATGAAAAACTGTTTTTT. This codes for CASSGQEGGYNEKLFF.

This clone was detected only once. The genes are TRBV7-9 and TRBJ2-3; 7 bases are a match to TRBD1. Looked up from germline, CDR1 is SEHNR and CDR2 is FQNEAQ (reference sequence). With V trimmed by 5 bases and J by 0 bases, 8 bases remained unmatched. The CDR3 is made up of 16 amino acids. The CDR3 DNA is TGTGCCAGCAGCCCAGTACCGGGACAGAGCACAGATACGCAGTATTTT. Translating gives CASSPVPGQSTDTQYF.

The chain links TRBV10-3 to TRBJ2-5; 14 bases agree with TRBD2. The J segment lost 5 bases and the V segment lost 10 bases, leaving 6 bases of the junction unmatched. The CDR3 consists of 14 residues. Germline loops: CDR1 ENHRY, CDR2 SYGVKD. This CDR3 is CATGTSGSRETQYF. The CDR3, as DNA: TGTGCCACAGGGACTAGCGGGAGCAGGGAGACCCAGTACTTC.

V and J are TRBV28 and TRBJ1-4; tentatively, D is TRBD1 (5 bases). Trimming shortened V by 6 bases and J by 7 bases, and 21 bases separated the two germline ends. The CDR3 is 16 amino acids. Germline-derived CDR1 and CDR2 are MDHEN and SYDVKM. The DNA of the CDR3 is TGTGCCAGCAGCGCCCAAAGCGGGGGGGTGGGTGAAAAACTGTTTTTT. This sequence encodes CASSAQSGGVGEKLFF.

The V call is TRBV5-1, the J call TRBJ2-3; no firm D call. Germline CDR1 and CDR2: SGHRS and YFSETQ. This CDR3 region has 14 residues. Trimming removed 2 bases at V and 2 bases at J, with 9 bases between. This CDR3 is CASSFVWATDTQYF. The CDR3 coding sequence is TGCGCCAGCAGCTTCGTTTGGGCCACAGATACGCAGTATTTT.

The CDR3 DNA reads as TGTGCCAGCAGCCCCAGACAGGGCGGCGACACCGGGGAGCTGTTTTTT. Translation: CASSPRQGGDTGELFF. V is TRBV7-9 and J is TRBJ2-2, with 7 bases fitting TRBD1. Trimming at V came to 5 bases and at J to 3 bases, leaving 9 bases not matched to a gene. CDR3 length: 16 residues. The germline CDR1 and CDR2 sequences are SEHNR and FQNEAQ (reference sequence).

The chain employs TRBV4-3 and TRBJ1-2; TRBD1 is a possible D gene (6 bases). Looked up from germline, CDR1 is LGHNA and CDR2 is YSLEER. V lost 0 bases, J lost 3 bases, and 11 bases lay in between. The CDR3 runs to 15 residues. CDR3 protein: CASSQEGAGHYGYTF. Here the CDR3 DNA reads TGCGCCAGCAGCCAAGAGGGGGCAGGACACTATGGCTACACCTTC.

This clone was detected a few times. The chain joins TRBV9 to TRBJ2-7; D gene uncertain. The CDR3 sequence is 15 residues long. The V end lost 4 bases, the J end lost 2 bases, and 16 bases lay between the germline ends. Germline V gives CDR1 SGDLS, CDR2 YYNGEE. CDR3 coding DNA: TGTGCCAGCAGCCCCCTCCCCGAGAGCACCTACGAGCAGTACTTC. Protein sequence: CASSPLPESTYEQYF.

The chain has TRBV9 and TRBJ1-4; tentative D call: TRBD1 (5 bases). Germline values: CDR1 SGDLS, CDR2 YYNGEE. Trimming took off 0 bases at V and 4 bases at J, with 10 bases between the two ends. The CDR3 contains 15 residues. The CDR3: CASSVEAGLNEKLFF. The CDR3 DNA is TGTGCCAGCAGCGTAGAGGCAGGGCTTAATGAAAAACTGTTTTTT.

This chain's CDR3 is CASSPRTVYEQYF. CDR3 in DNA: TGTGCCAGCAGTCCCCGGACAGTCTACGAGCAGTACTTC. The V and J genes are TRBV6-6 and TRBJ2-7, with a weak D call TRBD1 (6 bases). With 5 bases removed from V and 3 bases from J, the gap between germline ends came to 11 bases. The germline V gene has CDR1 MNHNY and CDR2 SVGAGI (reference sequence). The CDR3 contains 13 residues.

The V gene is TRBV7-6, the J gene TRBJ2-5; D possibly corresponds to TRBD2 (6 bases). CDR1 is SGHVS and CDR2 is FNYEAQ in the germline V gene. The CDR3 length is 15 residues. V gave up 1 base and J gave up 0 bases, with 9 bases separating them. The CDR3 DNA sequence: TGTGCCAGCAGCTTAGATGGGGGGTACCAAGAGACCCAGTACTTC. This gives the protein CASSLDGGYQETQYF.

The chain couples TRBV7-2 to TRBJ1-1, with D tentatively TRBD1 (6 bases). The CDR3 is 11 amino acids. From germline, CDR1 is SGHTA and CDR2 FQGNSA. Deletions cut 8 bases from V and 8 bases from J, with 12 bases between. CDR3 sequence: CASGYRVEAFF. Written as DNA, the CDR3 is TGTGCCAGCGGATACAGGGTGGAAGCTTTCTTT.

The chain combines TRBV7-2 with TRBJ2-5, with D perhaps TRBD1 (5 bases). The CDR3 runs 13 residues. V lost 5 bases to trimming and J lost 5 bases, with 12 bases between them. CDR1 and CDR2 (germline): SGHTA, FQGNSA. This CDR3 reads CASSHPGKETQYF. CDR3 sequence (DNA): TGTGCCAGCAGCCATCCAGGGAAGGAGACCCAGTACTTC.

The rearrangement links TRBV28 to TRBJ2-7; 8 bases are shared with TRBD2. V lost 8 bases, J lost 0 bases, and 6 bases stayed unmatched. The CDR3 is 14 amino acids. CDR1 and CDR2 from the germline V gene are MDHEN and SYDVKM. CDR3 in amino acids: CASGAGGFSYEQYF. In DNA form, the CDR3 reads TGTGCCAGCGGTGCGGGAGGCTTCTCCTACGAGCAGTACTTC.

The chain joins TRBV5-1 to TRBJ2-7; 7 bases are a match to TRBD2. Unmatched junction bases numbered 8, after V lost 4 bases and J lost 4 bases. The CDR3 loop spans 14 amino acids. Germline V lookup: CDR1 SGHRS, CDR2 YFSETQ. The CDR3 coding sequence is TGCGCCAGCAGCCCGACGGCGGGAGCTTACGAGCAGTACTTC. This codes for CASSPTAGAYEQYF.

V and J are TRBV15 and TRBJ2-1, with 7 bases that match TRBD1. Germline values: CDR1 LNHNV, CDR2 YYDKDF (reference sequence). CDR3 length: 13 residues. The junction had 1 base not matched to a gene; V was cut back by 1 base and J by 7 bases. The CDR3 DNA sequence: TGTGCCACCAGCAGAGGGACAGGAAATGAGCAGTTCTTC. This gives the protein CATSRGTGNEQFF. The full variable domain, in which reference TRBV15 and TRBJ2-1 provide the parts outside the CDR3, is DAMVIQNPRYQVTQFGKPVTLSCSQTLNHNVMYWYQQKSSQAPKLLFHYYDKDFNNEADTPDNFQSRRPNTSFCFLDIRSPGLGDTAMYLCATSRGTGNEQFFGPGTRLTVL.

The chain links TRBV7-2 to TRBJ2-6; the D is unclear. In germline, CDR1 is SGHTA, CDR2 FQGNSA. There are 15 residues in the CDR3. V lost 4 bases and J lost 0, with 7 bases in between. The CDR3 bases are TGTGCCAGCAGCTCATGGAGCTCTGGGGCCAACGTCCTGACTTTC. The encoded protein is CASSSWSSGANVLTF.

The chain uses TRBV9 and TRBJ2-5, with D tentatively TRBD1 (7 bases). Germline CDR1 SGDLS, CDR2 YYNGEE. The CDR3 has 16 amino acids. Deletions cut 4 bases from V and 1 base from J, with 17 bases between. The CDR3 bases are TGTGCCAGCAGCAGACACGGGGGACAGCCCCAAGAGACCCAGTACTTC. It is translated as CASSRHGGQPQETQYF. The whole variable domain, filled in from reference TRBV9 and TRBJ2-5, reads DSGVTQTPKHLITATGQRVTLRCSPRSGDLSVYWYQQSLDQGLQFLIQYYNGEERAKGNILERFSAQQFPDLHSELNLSSLELGDSALYFCASSRHGGQPQETQYFGPGTRLLVL.

V is TRBV5-1 and J is TRBJ1-1; tentative D call: TRBD1 (6 bases). V shed 4 bases and J shed 1 base, with 11 bases lying between them. This CDR3 spans 14 amino acids. Germline CDR1 is SGHRS and CDR2 is YFSETQ. This CDR3 is CASSPSTGNTEAFF. The CDR3 coding sequence is TGCGCCAGCAGCCCTTCGACAGGGAACACTGAAGCTTTCTTT.